This is a list of T cell receptor beta chains from one sample in a study of shared clonotypes between healthy human individuals. TCRdb's table, derived via immunoSEQ multiplex PCR, lists solely in-frame clones and lacks some. The sample carries some 530,000 clones, approximately 82% recorded once. The source material was PBMCs. These receptors were obtained from a woman aged 40 to 50 in good health. Some clones in this sample may be carry-over from other donors' samples. Each CDR3 is given with its conserved first and last residue. D genes are given only for firm matches. The listing skips clone size in some rows; elsewhere it reads once, few, many or a size class.

D gene | clone size | J gene | V gene | CDR3 DNA | CDR3 protein
. | . | TRBJ2-2 | TRBV5-1 | TGCGCCAGCACCTCCGCTTGGGCGGACACCGGGGAGCTGTTTTTT | CASTSAWADTGELFF
. | . | TRBJ2-2 | TRBV19 | TGTGCCAGTAGTATAGACGGGTACACCGGGGAGCTGTTTTTT | CASSIDGYTGELFF
. | . | TRBJ2-3 | TRBV30 | TGTGCCTGGAGTGTCGGCGGCACAGATACGCAGTATTTT | CAWSVGGTDTQYF
. | . | TRBJ1-2 | TRBV29-1 | TGCAGCGGCGTCCTACAGAACTATGGCTACACCTTC | CSGVLQNYGYTF
TRBD1 | few | TRBJ2-5 | TRBV5-1 | TGCGCCAGCAGTCTCGTTACAGGGGGCGCGGAGACCCAGTACTTC | CASSLVTGGAETQYF
. | . | TRBJ2-3 | TRBV29-1 | TGCAGCGTTGATACCACAGATACGCAGTATTTT | CSVDTTDTQYF
. | . | TRBJ2-5 | TRBV18 | TGTGCCAGCTCACCAAATCCACAGGGTGAGACCCAGTACTTC | CASSPNPQGETQYF
. | . | TRBJ2-3 | TRBV9 | TGTGCCAGCAGCGTTCCGGGAGCGGCTACGCAGTATTTT | CASSVPGAATQYF
TRBD1 | . | TRBJ2-7 | TRBV9 | TGTGCCAGCAGCAAAGCGAGTGACAGGGGGAGGGTTGAGCAGTACTTC | CASSKASDRGRVEQYF
TRBD2 | . | TRBJ2-7 | TRBV28 | TGTGCCAGCAGTCCAAGCGGGAGCCGCTCCTACGAGCAGTACTTC | CASSPSGSRSYEQYF
TRBD1 | . | TRBJ2-7 | TRBV5-4 | TGTGCCAGCAGCCCCGACAGGGCATCCTACGAGCAGTACTTC | CASSPDRASYEQYF
TRBD1 | . | TRBJ2-3 | TRBV19 | TGTGCCAGTAGTATGCAGGGACAGACAACAGATACGCAGTATTTT | CASSMQGQTTDTQYF
TRBD2 | . | TRBJ2-1 | TRBV7-2 | TGTGCCAGCAGCGACCTAGCGGGAGGGAGAAATGAGCAGTTCTTC | CASSDLAGGRNEQFF
. | once | TRBJ1-1 | TRBV4-1 | TGCGCCAGCAGCCCACGGGGGGCCACTGAAGCTTTCTTT | CASSPRGATEAFF
. | . | TRBJ1-4 | TRBV19 | TGTGCCAGTGCCCGGGGTAATGAAAAACTGTTTTTT | CASARGNEKLFF
TRBD1 | . | TRBJ2-1 | TRBV11-1 | TGTGCCAGCACCAACGGAAGACAGGGGTTCAATGAGCAGTTCTTC | CASTNGRQGFNEQFF
. | . | TRBJ2-7 | TRBV6-1 | TGTGCCAGCAGTGACAGGGGGAGGATATCCTACGAGCAGTACTTC | CASSDRGRISYEQYF
. | once | TRBJ1-5 | TRBV5-3 | TGTGCCAGAAGCTTGGACAGGGAAAGCAATCAGCCCCAGCATTTT | CARSLDRESNQPQHF
. | once | TRBJ1-3 | TRBV6-1 | TGTGCCAGCATGTTGGTGGGCGGAAACACCATATATTTT | CASMLVGGNTIYF
TRBD2 | few | TRBJ2-6 | TRBV4-2 | TGTGCCAGCAGGCGGGAGTTCTCTGGGGCCAACGTCCTGACTTTC | CASRREFSGANVLTF
TRBD2 | . | TRBJ2-7 | TRBV5-1 | TGCGCCAGCAGCTTGGCTCTAGCGGGAGGTCGCGAGCAGTACTTC | CASSLALAGGREQYF
TRBD1 | . | TRBJ2-5 | TRBV28 | TGTGCCAGCAGCAGACAGGGGCCCCTCCAAGAGACCCAGTACTTC | CASSRQGPLQETQYF
. | . | TRBJ1-5 | TRBV7-2 | TGTGCCAGCAGCTTAGCGCTCTCGGGACTAAATCAGCCCCAGCATTTT | CASSLALSGLNQPQHF
TRBD2 | . | TRBJ2-1 | TRBV4-1 | TGCGCCAGCAGCCCCGGACTAGCGGGAGTCAATGAGCAGTTCTTC | CASSPGLAGVNEQFF
. | . | TRBJ1-1 | TRBV7-6 | TGTGCCAGCAGCTTAAACCCGCGGAGCACTGAAGCTTTCTTT | CASSLNPRSTEAFF
. | . | TRBJ2-1 | TRBV27 | TGTGCCAGCAGTCGGGAGAGCACCCACAATGAGCAGTTCTTC | CASSRESTHNEQFF
. | . | TRBJ2-2 | TRBV4-1 | TGCGCCAGCAGCCATATGCGGACAGTAGTTTCCGGGGAGCTGTTTTTT | CASSHMRTVVSGELFF
. | . | TRBJ1-5 | TRBV28 | TGTGCCAGCAGTTTAAGTGTGGGACGCTCTCAGCCCCAGCATTTT | CASSLSVGRSQPQHF
. | . | TRBJ2-7 | TRBV11-2 | TGTGCCAGCAGCGCTAGACAGGGACTCTCCTACGAGCAGTACTTC | CASSARQGLSYEQYF
. | . | TRBJ1-1 | TRBV10-3 | TGTGCCATCAGTCCGCGGTCGGGGACCACTGAAGCTTTCTTT | CAISPRSGTTEAFF
. | . | TRBJ2-7 | TRBV6-1 | TGTGCCAGCAGTCTATCTGGGACCGCCTACGAGCAGTACTTC | CASSLSGTAYEQYF
. | . | TRBJ1-2 | TRBV15 | TGTGCCACCAGCAGAGATCGGGGACAAAACTATGGCTACACCTTC | CATSRDRGQNYGYTF
. | many | TRBJ2-7 | TRBV10-2 | TGCGCCAGCAGTGGGGCAGAAACCTACGAGCAGTACTTC | CASSGAETYEQYF
TRBD1 | . | TRBJ1-1 | TRBV5-1 | TGCGCCAGCAGCCCGACAGGGGGGGACACTGAAGCTTTCTTT | CASSPTGGDTEAFF
TRBD1 | . | TRBJ1-3 | TRBV30 | TGTGCCTGGATGGGGACAGGGGTTTGGAACACCATATATTTT | CAWMGTGVWNTIYF
TRBD1 | . | TRBJ2-5 | TRBV29-1 | TGCAGCGTCGCCGGGACAGGGGGCTTGGAGCAGTACTTC | CSVAGTGGLEQYF
TRBD1 | . | TRBJ1-1 | TRBV7-3 | TGTGCCAGCAGCTCGACAGGGCTGAACACTGAAGCTTTCTTT | CASSSTGLNTEAFF
. | . | TRBJ2-7 | TRBV7-7 | TGTGCTAGCAGCTTAGCAACGGGGCCGTTGTACGAGCAGTACTTC | CASSLATGPLYEQYF
. | . | TRBJ2-7 | TRBV6-1 | TGTGCCAGCAGTGATGGGGGGATAACCCGCTACGAGCAGTACTTC | CASSDGGITRYEQYF